This TCR beta chain derives from a study of blood T cell repertoires in COVID-19. About the research overall: The samples span acute and convalescent COVID-19 from the United States, Italy and Spain.

Deletions cut 4 bases from V and 2 bases from J, with 12 bases between. CDR1 and CDR2 (germline): SGHRS, YFSETQ. This CDR3 contains 14 residues. In the original workflow: Amplification of reference gene primers provided the estimated nucleated cell counts. Sequencing used immunoSEQ multiplex PCR; TCRdb keeps in-frame clones, though not all of them. V and J calls and clone size are those listed in that table; D and trimming were worked out from the DNA. The data show approximately 130,000 clones, 75% to 85% seen once. Sample: peripheral blood. This chain connects TRBV5-1 to TRBJ2-5, with D perhaps TRBD1 (6 bases). The sequence derives from a man aged 80 or over with acute or convalescent COVID-19. This chain's CDR3 is CASSRGQVQETQYF. DNA of the CDR3: TGCGCCAGCAGCAGGGGACAAGTACAAGAGACCCAGTACTTC.